The T cell receptor (beta chain) under discussion was sequenced for a study of shared clonotypes between healthy human individuals. As regards this clone: Its antigen is unknown.

Researchers drew on tens of millions of PBMCs for genomic DNA from unsorted samples. Using ten immunoSEQ deep assay plates, investigators sequenced unsorted PBMC DNA. This table comes from immunoSEQ multiplex PCR, and its TCRdb copy is limited to in-frame clones, with some not included. The sample lists around 450,000 clones, about 85% occurring once. Germline values: CDR1 SGHKS, CDR2 YYEKEE (reference sequence). J lost 9 bases, V lost 0 bases, and 2 bases had no gene match. The CDR3 loop spans 13 amino acids. Broader study findings: Few donors restricted represented genetic and exposure-history diversity.

The chain links TRBV5-5 to TRBJ2-1; TRBD2 matches at 8 bases. The sample comprised PBMCs. The TCR sequence derives from a woman in her forties in good health. Some clones in this sample may be carry-over from other donors' samples. CDR3 DNA sequence: TGTGCCAGCAGCTTGGCCAGCGGGGGTGAGCAGTTCTTC. Residues: CASSLASGGEQFF.